The 17 T cell receptor beta chains in this list originate from one sample, sequenced in a study of CD8 T cells in ankylosing spondylitis. TCRdb reanalysed the 5' RACE reads using MiXCR and keeps one entry per CDR3 protein. The sample includes about 110,000 distinct CDR3 sequences, about 25% of them seen just once. Input material: synovial fluid, either unsorted or a sorted T cell fraction (not recorded which). These receptor sequences come from a male donor with ankylosing spondylitis.

V usage is TRBV29-1 and J usage is TRBJ2-7; no clear D. The V gene's germline CDR1 is SQVTM and CDR2 ANQGSEA. This CDR3 spans 13 amino acids. V shed 6 bases and J shed 0 bases, with 12 bases lying between them. The CDR3: CSVRRLSSYEQYF. Written as DNA, the CDR3 is TGCAGCGTCCGAAGGTTGAGCTCCTACGAGCAGTACTTC.

This clonotype was seen a handful of times. The rearrangement joins TRBV27 to TRBJ1-6; maybe TRBD1 (5 bases). The CDR3 extends over 15 amino acids. Germline V gene sequence: CDR1 MNHEY, CDR2 SMNVEV (reference sequence). Trimming pared 4 bases from V and 9 bases from J, leaving 16 bases between. CDR3: CASSYGGAVGSPLHF. CDR3 in DNA: TGTGCCAGCAGTTACGGTGGGGCAGTGGGTTCACCCCTCCACTTT.

V is TRBV15 and J is TRBJ2-1; 12 nucleotides align to TRBD2. V lost 7 bases to trimming and J lost 4 bases; unmatched junction nucleotides: 2. Looked up from germline, CDR1 is LNHNV and CDR2 is YYDKDF (reference sequence). This CDR3 contains 14 residues. The CDR3 spells CATNGLAGYNEQFF. The CDR3 DNA sequence: TGTGCCACCAACGGACTAGCGGGGTACAATGAGCAGTTCTTC.

This chain uses TRBV5-1 with TRBJ2-7, with 7 bases identical to TRBD2. This CDR3 has 13 amino acids. Germline CDR1 SGHRS, CDR2 YFSETQ. After removal of 7 bases from V and 3 bases from J, the junction contained 7 bases not matched to a gene. The CDR3 region is CASRWDYIYEQYV. The CDR3 DNA follows: TGCGCCAGCCGCTGGGACTATATCTACGAGCAGTACGTC.

The chain has TRBV27 and TRBJ2-1; 11 bases map to TRBD2. The J segment lost 2 bases and the V segment lost 5 bases, leaving 11 bases of the junction unmatched. This CDR3 has 18 residues. CDR1 and CDR2 from the germline V gene are MNHEY and SMNVEV (reference sequence). CDR3 sequence (DNA): TGTGCCAGCAGTCCTCTAGCGGGAGGCGCGATCCCCTACAATGAGCAGTTCTTC. Its translation is CASSPLAGGAIPYNEQFF.

This clonotype came up many times. The genes are TRBV7-9 and TRBJ1-2; D possibly corresponds to TRBD1 (6 bases). Trimming left V 5 bases short and J 3 bases short, with 10 bases between. This CDR3 is 13 amino acids long. The V gene's germline CDR1 is SEHNR and CDR2 FQNEAQ (reference sequence). CDR3 nucleotide sequence: TGTGCCAGCAGCCGTACAGGGCACTATGGCTACACCTTC. Its protein product is CASSRTGHYGYTF. Supplemented by reference TRBV7-9 and TRBJ1-2, the full variable domain reads DTGVSQNPRHKITKRGQNVTFRCDPISEHNRLYWYRQTLGQGPEFLTYFQNEAQLEKSRLLSDRFSAERPKGSFSTLEIQRTEQGDSAMYLCASSRTGHYGYTFGSGTRLTVV.

In its sample, this clonotype was seen a few times. The genes are TRBV5-1 and TRBJ2-3, with 10 bases identical to TRBD1. Germline values: CDR1 SGHRS, CDR2 YFSETQ. V trimming: 6 bases; J trimming: 5 bases; junction bases outside the gene matches: 9. The CDR3 is 15 amino acids. CDR3 in DNA: TGCGCCAGCACCTACTGGACAGGGGGACAAGATACGCAGTATTTT. Translation: CASTYWTGGQDTQYF. The whole variable domain, remainder taken from reference TRBV5-1 and TRBJ2-3, is KAGVTQTPRYLIKTRGQQVTLSCSPISGHRSVSWYQQTPGQGLQFLFEYFSETQRNKGNFPGRFSGRQFSNSRSEMNVSTLELGDSALYLCASTYWTGGQDTQYFGPGTRLTVL.

This rearrangement joins TRBV11-2 to TRBJ2-3, with D possibly being TRBD2 (5 bases). The CDR3 loop spans 12 amino acids. CDR1 SGHAT and CDR2 FQNNGV come from the germline V gene. The germline V and J ends were trimmed by 5 bases and 5 bases, with 8 bases remaining between them. CDR3 sequence (DNA): TGTGCCAGCAGCCCCGCGGGAGATACGCAGTATTTT. Encoded protein: CASSPAGDTQYF.

This clonotype was detected a few times. Sequence at one end of the junction differs from germline and may be a read error. The V call is TRBV12-3 or TRBV12-4, the J call TRBJ2-3, with 11 positions matching TRBD2. CDR3 length: 14 residues. DNA for the CDR3: TGTGCCAGCAGGTTAGCGGGAGGGTCAGATACGCAGTATTTT. Its translation is CASRLAGGSDTQYF.

V gene TRBV7-9 combines with J gene TRBJ2-7; 10 bases agree with TRBD1. V shed 5 bases and J 9 bases; nucleotides not matched to a gene: 10. This CDR3 contains 14 residues. Germline V CDR1 and CDR2: SEHNR, FQNEAQ (reference sequence). The CDR3 spells CASSTGQGSSRQYF. The CDR3 nucleotides read TGTGCCAGCAGCACGGGACAGGGGTCTTCTAGGCAGTACTTC.

The chain links TRBV14 to TRBJ2-1; D unclear. V gave up 1 base and J gave up 0 bases, with 13 bases separating them. The germline gives CDR1 SGHDN, CDR2 FVKESK. The CDR3 is 17 amino acids. The CDR3 spells CASSQVISTSSYNEQFF. The CDR3 DNA reads TGTGCCAGCAGCCAAGTGATCTCAACGAGCTCCTACAATGAGCAGTTCTTC.

This clonotype was seen many times. The chain carries TRBV7-2 and TRBJ2-3; D is ambiguous. CDR3 size: 13 residues. The germline V and J ends were trimmed by 4 bases and 2 bases, with 7 bases remaining between them. In germline, CDR1 is SGHTA, CDR2 FQGNSA. CDR3 DNA sequence: TGTGCCAGCAGCTCCGAGGCCACAGATACGCAGTATTTT. Protein product: CASSSEATDTQYF.

The chain employs TRBV2 and TRBJ1-5, with D tentatively TRBD1 (6 bases). CDR3 length: 14 amino acids. Deletions cut 7 bases from V and 10 bases from J, with 20 bases between. CDR1 SNHLY and CDR2 FYNNEI come from the germline V gene. In DNA form, the CDR3 reads TGTGCCAGCACAAGGGGGACGCGAAGTGGACCCCAGCATTTT. Translation gives CASTRGTRSGPQHF.

This clonotype was detected a few times. CDR3 in DNA: TGTGCCAGCAGCCGAATACTGAGCACAGATACGCAGTATTTT. This gives the protein CASSRILSTDTQYF. The chain combines TRBV7-8 with TRBJ2-3; no reliable D call. V gave up 5 bases and J gave up 0 bases, with 9 bases separating them. This CDR3 spans 14 amino acids. Germline V lookup: CDR1 SGHVS, CDR2 FQNEAQ.

This clonotype showed up just a few times. The chain couples TRBV2 to TRBJ1-2, with D perhaps TRBD1 (6 bases). Per germline, CDR1 SNHLY and CDR2 FYNNEI. Trimming removed 6 bases at V and 7 bases at J, with 15 bases between. There are 13 residues in the CDR3. CDR3 sequence: CASRSEGETGYTF. In DNA, the CDR3 is TGTGCCAGCAGGAGCGAGGGGGAAACTGGCTACACCTTC. Supplemented by reference TRBV2 and TRBJ1-2, the full variable domain reads EPEVTQTPSHQVTQMGQEVILRCVPISNHLYFYWYRQILGQKVEFLVSFYNNEISEKSEIFDDQFSVERPDGSNFTLKIRSTKLEDSAMYFCASRSEGETGYTFGSGTRLTVV.

This sequence joins TRBV6-1 and TRBJ1-2; D gene uncertain. Trimming pared 4 bases from V and 5 bases from J, leaving 11 bases between. Per germline, CDR1 MNHNS and CDR2 SASEGT. This CDR3 contains 13 residues. This CDR3 reads CASSVTIGYGYTF. The CDR3 region has the DNA TGTGCCAGCAGTGTGACTATAGGGTATGGCTACACCTTC.

V and J are TRBV29-1 and TRBJ1-1; no firm D call. Germline CDR1 reads SQVTM; CDR2 reads ANQGSEA. V was cut by 4 bases and J by 3 bases, with 3 bases left in between. The CDR3 loop spans 10 amino acids. CDR3: CSVAYTEAFF. The CDR3 DNA follows: TGCAGCGTTGCATACACTGAAGCTTTCTTT.